This T cell receptor beta chain was profiled in a study of T cells in Graves' hyperthyroidism and ophthalmopathy. Study at large: Blood from the periphery was taken at initial diagnosis, before any treatment.

Study results and limitations: In blood, most of the thyroid clonotypes expanded above 0.001 were also present. With a median lead of about 6.9 months before onset, the model predicted ophthalmopathy.

Uncontrolled infections, other autoimmune diseases, pregnancy or lactation led to exclusion of patients. There were TCR beta CDR3 regions amplified from RNA transcripts. HTBI primers drove first-round RT-PCR of the TCR CDR3. TCRdb analysed the multiplex PCR reads with MiXCR anew, one entry per CDR3 protein. The sample consists of under 300,000 distinct CDR3 sequences, roughly 15% of them appearing once. This clonotype was counted ten times or more. Its target is not known. The receptor was derived from a woman between 50 and 59 years old with Graves' hyperthyroidism that later progressed to Graves' ophthalmopathy. The sequencing input was blood.

As DNA, the CDR3 is TGTGCCAGCAGGGGGACAGGGGGCGGAGGAGAGACCCAGTACTTC. This sequence encodes CASRGTGGGGETQYF. This rearrangement joins TRBV28 to TRBJ2-5, with 12 bases lining up with TRBD1. The CDR3 contains 15 residues. Per the germline V gene, CDR1 is MDHEN and CDR2 is SYDVKM. Trimming cost V 6 bases and J 4 bases; bases outside gene matches: 6.